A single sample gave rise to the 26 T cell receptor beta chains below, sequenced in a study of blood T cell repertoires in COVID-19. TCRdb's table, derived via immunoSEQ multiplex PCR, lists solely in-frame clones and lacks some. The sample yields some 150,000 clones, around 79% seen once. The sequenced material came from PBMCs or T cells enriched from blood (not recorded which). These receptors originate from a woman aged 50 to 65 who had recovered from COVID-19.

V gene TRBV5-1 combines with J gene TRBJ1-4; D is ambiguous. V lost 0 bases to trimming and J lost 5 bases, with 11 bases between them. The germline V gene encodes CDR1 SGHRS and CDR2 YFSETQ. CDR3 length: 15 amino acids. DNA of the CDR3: TGCGCCAGCAGCTTGGAATTGTTGGCAAATGAAAAACTGTTTTTT. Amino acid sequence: CASSLELLANEKLFF. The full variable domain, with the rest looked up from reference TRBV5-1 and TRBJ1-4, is KAGVTQTPRYLIKTRGQQVTLSCSPISGHRSVSWYQQTPGQGLQFLFEYFSETQRNKGNFPGRFSGRQFSNSRSEMNVSTLELGDSALYLCASSLELLANEKLFFGSGTQLSVL.

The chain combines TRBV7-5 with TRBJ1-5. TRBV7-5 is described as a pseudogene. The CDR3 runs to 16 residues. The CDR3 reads CARGPTMWESNQPQHF. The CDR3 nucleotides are TGTGCCAGAGGACCTACAATGTGGGAGAGCAATCAGCCCCAGCATTTT.

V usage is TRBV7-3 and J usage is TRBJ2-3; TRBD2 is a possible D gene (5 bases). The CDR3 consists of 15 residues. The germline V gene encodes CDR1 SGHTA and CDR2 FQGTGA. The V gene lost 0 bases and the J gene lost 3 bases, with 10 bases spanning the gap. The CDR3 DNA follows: TGTGCCAGCAGCTTAACGGGCCCGGGGACAGATACGCAGTATTTT. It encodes CASSLTGPGTDTQYF.

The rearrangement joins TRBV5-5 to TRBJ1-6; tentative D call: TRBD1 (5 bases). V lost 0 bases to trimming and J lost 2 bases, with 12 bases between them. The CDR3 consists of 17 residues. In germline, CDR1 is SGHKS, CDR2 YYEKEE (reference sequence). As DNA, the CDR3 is TGTGCCAGCAGCTTGGGCGGAGGGGCCACCTATAATTCACCCCTCCACTTT. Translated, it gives CASSLGGGATYNSPLHF.

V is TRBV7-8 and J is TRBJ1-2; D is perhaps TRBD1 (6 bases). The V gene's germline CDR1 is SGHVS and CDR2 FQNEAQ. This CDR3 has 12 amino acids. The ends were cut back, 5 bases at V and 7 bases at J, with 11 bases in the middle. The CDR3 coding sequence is TGTGCCAGCAGCCAACAGGGAAGTGGCTACACCTTC. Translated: CASSQQGSGYTF.

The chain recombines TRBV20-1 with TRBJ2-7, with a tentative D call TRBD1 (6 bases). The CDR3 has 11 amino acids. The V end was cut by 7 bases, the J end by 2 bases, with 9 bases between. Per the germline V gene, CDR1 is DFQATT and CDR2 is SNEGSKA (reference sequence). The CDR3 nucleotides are TGCAGTGGAGCAGGGGCCTACGAGCAGTACTTC. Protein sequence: CSGAGAYEQYF.

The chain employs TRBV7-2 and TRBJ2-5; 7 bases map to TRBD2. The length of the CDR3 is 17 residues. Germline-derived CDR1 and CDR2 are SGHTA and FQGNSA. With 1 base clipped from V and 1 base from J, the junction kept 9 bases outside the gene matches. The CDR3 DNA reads TGTGCCAGCAGCTTAGTCGGTGCGGGAGCGCTCCAAGAGACCCAGTACTTC. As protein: CASSLVGAGALQETQYF.

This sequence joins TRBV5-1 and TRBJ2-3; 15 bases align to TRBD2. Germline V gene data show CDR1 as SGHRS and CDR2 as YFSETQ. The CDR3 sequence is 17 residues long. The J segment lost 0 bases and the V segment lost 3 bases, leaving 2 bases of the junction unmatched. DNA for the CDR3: TGCGCCAGCAGCTCGGGACTAGCGGGAGGAAGCACAGATACGCAGTATTTT. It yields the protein CASSSGLAGGSTDTQYF.

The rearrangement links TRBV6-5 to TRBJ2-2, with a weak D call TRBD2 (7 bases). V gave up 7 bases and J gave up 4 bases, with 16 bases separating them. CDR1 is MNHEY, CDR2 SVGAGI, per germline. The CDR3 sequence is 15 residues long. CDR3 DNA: TGTGCCAGCAACCTACGGGGGGCTCGCACCGGGGAGCTGTTTTTT. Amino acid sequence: CASNLRGARTGELFF.

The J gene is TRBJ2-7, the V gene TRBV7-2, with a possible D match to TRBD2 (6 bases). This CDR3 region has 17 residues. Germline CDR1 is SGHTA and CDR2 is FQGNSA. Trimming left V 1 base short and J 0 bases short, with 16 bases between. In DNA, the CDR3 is TGTGCCAGCAGCTTAGGCCAGGTTGGGCGGGACTCCTACGAGCAGTACTTC. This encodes CASSLGQVGRDSYEQYF.

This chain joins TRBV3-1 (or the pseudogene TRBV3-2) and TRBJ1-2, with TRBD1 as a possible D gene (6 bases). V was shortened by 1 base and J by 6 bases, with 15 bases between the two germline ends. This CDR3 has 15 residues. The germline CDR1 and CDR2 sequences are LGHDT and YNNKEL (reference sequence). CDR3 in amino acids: CASSQARDRTHGYTF. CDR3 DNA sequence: TGTGCCAGCAGCCAAGCCCGAGACAGGACCCATGGCTACACCTTC.

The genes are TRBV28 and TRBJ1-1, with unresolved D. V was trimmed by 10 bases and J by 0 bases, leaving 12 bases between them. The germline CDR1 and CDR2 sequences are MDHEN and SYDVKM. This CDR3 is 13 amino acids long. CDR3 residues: CAIKLTMNTEAFF. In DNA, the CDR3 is TGTGCCATCAAACTAACCATGAACACTGAAGCTTTCTTT. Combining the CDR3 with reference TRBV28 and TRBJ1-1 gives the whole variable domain DVKVTQSSRYLVKRTGEKVFLECVQDMDHENMFWYRQDPGLGLRLIYFSYDVKMKEKGDIPEGYSVSREKKERFSLILESASTNQTSMYLCAIKLTMNTEAFFGQGTRLTVV.

CDR3 nucleotide sequence: TGTGCCAGCAGCCCGACAGGGAGTCTCTTCGAGCAGTACTTC. Amino acids: CASSPTGSLFEQYF. This chain links TRBV5-5 with TRBJ2-7; 7 nucleotides agree with TRBD1. V lost 4 bases to trimming and J lost 6 bases; unmatched junction nucleotides: 10. CDR1 SGHKS and CDR2 YYEKEE come from the germline V gene (reference sequence). The CDR3 totals 14 residues. Based on the CDR3 plus reference TRBV5-5 and TRBJ2-7, the full variable domain is DAGVTQSPTHLIKTRGQQVTLRCSPISGHKSVSWYQQVLGQGPQFIFQYYEKEERGRGNFPDRFSARQFPNYSSELNVNALLLGDSALYLCASSPTGSLFEQYFGPGTRLTVT.

CDR3: CASSLDTQETQYF. DNA for the CDR3: TGTGCCAGCAGCTTAGACACCCAAGAGACCCAGTACTTC. The V and J genes are TRBV11-1 and TRBJ2-5; D is undetermined. This CDR3 is built from 13 residues. Germline assignment: CDR1 SGHAT and CDR2 FQDESV (reference sequence). V was cut by 1 base and J by 1 base, with 4 bases left in between. The variable domain in full, with the rest retrieved from reference TRBV11-1 and TRBJ2-5, is EAEVAQSPRYKITEKSQAVAFWCDPISGHATLYWYRQILGQGPELLVQFQDESVVDDSQLPKDRFSAERLKGVDSTLKIQPAELGDSAMYLCASSLDTQETQYFGPGTRLLVL.

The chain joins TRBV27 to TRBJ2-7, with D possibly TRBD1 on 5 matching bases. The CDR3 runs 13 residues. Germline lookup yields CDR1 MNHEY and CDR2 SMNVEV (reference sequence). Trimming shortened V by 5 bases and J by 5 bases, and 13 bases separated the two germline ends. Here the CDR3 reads CASSITPGHEQYF. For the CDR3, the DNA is TGTGCCAGCAGTATCACGCCAGGGCACGAGCAGTACTTC.

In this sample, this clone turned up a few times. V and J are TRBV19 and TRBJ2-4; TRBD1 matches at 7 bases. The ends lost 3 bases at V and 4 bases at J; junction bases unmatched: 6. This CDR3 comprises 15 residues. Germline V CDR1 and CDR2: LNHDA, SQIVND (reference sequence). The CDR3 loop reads CASSMVGTEKNIQYF. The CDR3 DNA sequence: TGTGCCAGTAGTATGGTGGGGACAGAGAAAAACATTCAGTACTTC.

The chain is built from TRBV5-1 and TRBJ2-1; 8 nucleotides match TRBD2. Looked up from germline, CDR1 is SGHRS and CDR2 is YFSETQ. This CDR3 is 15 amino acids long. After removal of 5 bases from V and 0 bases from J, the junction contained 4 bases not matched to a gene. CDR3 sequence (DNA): TGCGCCAGCAGTGTAACTAGCGGCTCCTACAATGAGCAGTTCTTC. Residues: CASSVTSGSYNEQFF. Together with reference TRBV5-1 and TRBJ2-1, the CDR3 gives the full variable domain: KAGVTQTPRYLIKTRGQQVTLSCSPISGHRSVSWYQQTPGQGLQFLFEYFSETQRNKGNFPGRFSGRQFSNSRSEMNVSTLELGDSALYLCASSVTSGSYNEQFFGPGTRLTVL.

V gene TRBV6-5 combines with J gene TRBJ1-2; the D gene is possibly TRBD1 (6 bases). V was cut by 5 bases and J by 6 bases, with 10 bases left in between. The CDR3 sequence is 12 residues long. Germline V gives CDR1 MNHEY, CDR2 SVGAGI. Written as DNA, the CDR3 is TGTGCCAGCAGTCAACAGGGAAATGGCTACACCTTC. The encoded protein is CASSQQGNGYTF.

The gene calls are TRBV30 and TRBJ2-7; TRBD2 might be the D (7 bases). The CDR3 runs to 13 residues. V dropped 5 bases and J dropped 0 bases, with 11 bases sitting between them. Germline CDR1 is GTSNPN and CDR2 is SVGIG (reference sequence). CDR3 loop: CAWGRGISYEQYF. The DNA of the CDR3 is TGTGCCTGGGGGAGGGGGATCTCCTACGAGCAGTACTTC.

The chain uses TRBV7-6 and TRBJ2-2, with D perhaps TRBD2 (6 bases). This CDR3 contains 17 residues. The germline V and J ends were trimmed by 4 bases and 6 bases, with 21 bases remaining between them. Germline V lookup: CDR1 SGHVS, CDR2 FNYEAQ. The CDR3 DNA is TGTGCCAGCAGCTCCCCCGGGGGAGTTTTTAAGCCCGGGGAGCTGTTTTTT. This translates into CASSSPGGVFKPGELFF.

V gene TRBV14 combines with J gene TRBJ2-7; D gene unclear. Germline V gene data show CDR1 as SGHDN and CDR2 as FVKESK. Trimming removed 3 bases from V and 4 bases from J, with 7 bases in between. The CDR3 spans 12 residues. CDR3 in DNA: TGTGCCAGCAGCCATCCCCAATACGAGCAGTACTTC. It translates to CASSHPQYEQYF.

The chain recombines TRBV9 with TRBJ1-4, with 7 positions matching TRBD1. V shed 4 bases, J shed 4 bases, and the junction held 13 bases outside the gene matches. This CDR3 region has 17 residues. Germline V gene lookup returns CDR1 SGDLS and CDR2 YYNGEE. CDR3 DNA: TGTGCCAGCAGCCCTTACAGGGGAAGGGGCTTTAATGAAAAACTGTTTTTT. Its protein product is CASSPYRGRGFNEKLFF.

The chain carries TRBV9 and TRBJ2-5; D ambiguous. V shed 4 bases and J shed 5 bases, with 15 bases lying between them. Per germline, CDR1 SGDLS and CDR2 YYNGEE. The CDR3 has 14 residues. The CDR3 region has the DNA TGTGCCAGCAGCCTCGAGGCAGTCCGGGAGACCCAGTACTTC. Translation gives CASSLEAVRETQYF.

For the CDR3, the DNA is TGCAGCGTTCTCGGACAGTGGTCGAGCGAGCAGTACTTC. Residues: CSVLGQWSSEQYF. The chain is built from TRBV29-1 and TRBJ2-7, with a tentative D call TRBD1 (6 bases). Trimming removed 5 bases from V and 6 bases from J, with 17 bases in between. Germline V gives CDR1 SQVTM, CDR2 ANQGSEA. This CDR3 region has 13 residues.

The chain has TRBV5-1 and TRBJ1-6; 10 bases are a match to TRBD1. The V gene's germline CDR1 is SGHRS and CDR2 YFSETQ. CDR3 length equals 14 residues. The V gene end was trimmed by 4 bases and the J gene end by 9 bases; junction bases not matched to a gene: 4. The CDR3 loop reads CASSAGQGVSPLHF. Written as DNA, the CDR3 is TGCGCCAGCAGCGCCGGACAGGGGGTTTCACCCCTCCACTTT.

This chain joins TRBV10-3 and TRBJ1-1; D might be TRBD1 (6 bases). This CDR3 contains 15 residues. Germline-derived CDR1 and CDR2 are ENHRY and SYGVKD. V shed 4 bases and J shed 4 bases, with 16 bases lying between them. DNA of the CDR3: TGTGCCATCAGTGCGTCACAGGGTAGGGGCACTGAAGCTTTCTTT. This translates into CAISASQGRGTEAFF.